This TCR beta chain comes out of a study of cytomegalovirus exposure and HLA in healthy donors. About this clone: The antigen remains unidentified.

The PCR made use of 60 Vbeta and 13 Jbeta primers. Assay: immunoSEQ multiplex PCR; the TCRdb copy retains only in-frame clones and omits some. Of about 160,000 clones in the sample, about three quarters were seen once. General observations from the study: Segments of the TCR beta V type were, in most cases, productive about 87% or about 30% of the time in an earlier analysis. In a later analysis, donors in an Asian-associated ancestry cluster reportedly had fewer N-insertions in productive TCRs than the cohort mean. Follow-up analysis found HLA locus-dependent TCR association rates, highest for DRB1 and lowest for HLA-C.

The CDR3 is 14 amino acids. The ends lost 1 base at V and 4 bases at J; junction bases unmatched: 1. CDR1 is ENHRY, CDR2 SYGVKD, per germline. Sequencing was carried out using PBMCs. The TCR was taken from a middle-aged woman in good health and CMV-seropositive. V is TRBV10-3 and J is TRBJ2-4; 7 nucleotides agree with TRBD1. The CDR3 nucleotides read TGTGCCATCAGTGAGTGGGACAGAAAAAACATTCAGTACTTC. Amino acid sequence: CAISEWDRKNIQYF.